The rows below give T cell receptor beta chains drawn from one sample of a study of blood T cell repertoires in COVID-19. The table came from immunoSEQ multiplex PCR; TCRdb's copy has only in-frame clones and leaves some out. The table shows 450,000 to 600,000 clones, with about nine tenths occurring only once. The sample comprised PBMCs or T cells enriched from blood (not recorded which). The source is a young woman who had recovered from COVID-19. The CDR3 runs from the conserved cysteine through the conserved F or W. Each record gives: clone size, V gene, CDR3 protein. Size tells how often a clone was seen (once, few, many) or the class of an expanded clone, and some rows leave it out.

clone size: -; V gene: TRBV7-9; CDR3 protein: CASSYPSGTDTQYF
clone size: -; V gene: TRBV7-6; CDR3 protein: CASSLARGNEQFF
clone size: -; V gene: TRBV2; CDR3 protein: CASSEPEPAFF
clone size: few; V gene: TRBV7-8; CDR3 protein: CASSQGVGLSGNTIYF
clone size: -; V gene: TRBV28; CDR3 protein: CASSGIQGMEGYTF
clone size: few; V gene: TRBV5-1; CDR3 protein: CASSLEEVITEAFF
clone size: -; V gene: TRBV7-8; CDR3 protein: CASSFFTAPRNTDTQYF
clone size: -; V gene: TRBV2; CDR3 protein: CASSEPSGLSPQFF
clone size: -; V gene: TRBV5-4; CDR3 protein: CASSTSGGARAFF
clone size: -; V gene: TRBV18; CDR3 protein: CASSPTVAGRTNNEQFF
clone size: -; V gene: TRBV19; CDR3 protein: CASSPTPAITTYEQYF
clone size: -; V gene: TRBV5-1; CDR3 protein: CASSLDSEQFF
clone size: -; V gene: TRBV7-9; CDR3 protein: CASSLGQGSEKLFF
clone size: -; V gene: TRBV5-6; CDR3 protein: CASSFGTGGVDSPLHF
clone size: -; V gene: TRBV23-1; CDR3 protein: CASSQSSRIRNTEAFF
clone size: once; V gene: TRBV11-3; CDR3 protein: CASSQAGYNEQFF
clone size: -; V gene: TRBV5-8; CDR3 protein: CASSPGQPTNEKLFF
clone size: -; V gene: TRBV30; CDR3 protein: CAWSEGANTQYF
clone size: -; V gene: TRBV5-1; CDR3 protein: CASSLELDRGQGYTF
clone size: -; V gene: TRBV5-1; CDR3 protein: CASSRRSTGGAGYGYTF
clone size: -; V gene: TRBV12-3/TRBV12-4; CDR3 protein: CASSRGGNTIYF
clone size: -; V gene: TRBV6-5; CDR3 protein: CASKDRVIGNQPQHF
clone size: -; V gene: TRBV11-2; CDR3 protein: CASSLGVPGSPLHF
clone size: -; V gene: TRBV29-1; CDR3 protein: CSVEPGGFTDTQYF
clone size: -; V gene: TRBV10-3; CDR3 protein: CAISGQGANVLTF
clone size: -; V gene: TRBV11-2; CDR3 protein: CASSLVRGGITDTQYF